This record covers a single TCR beta chain. This clone was observed a handful of times. The antigen it binds to is not known. Base qualities are not recorded, but no much larger clone differs from it by a single base. CDR1 MNHNY and CDR2 SVGAGI were looked up in the germline V gene (reference sequence). Deletion took 5 bases off V and 7 bases off J, with a span of 17 bases between the germline ends. The CDR3, cysteine through phenylalanine, is 14 amino acids long. The read is trimmed to its CDR3 DNA, 42 bases read in frame from base 1. These data are taken from a study of blood T cell repertoires in COVID-19 (dated by TCRdb to about 2020). As for the study more broadly: The collaborator samples originated in the United States, Italy and Spain and spanned the acute and convalescent phases of COVID-19. The prospective study material was composed of cDNA or gDNA derived from T cells, B-cell-depleted T cells, or PBMCs. The dataset comprised deeply sampled blood TCRbeta repertoires from subjects exposed to, actively infected with, or recovered from COVID-19. A freely available public database, intended as a resource for researchers studying the immune response to SARS-CoV-2, is where the repertoires were released. Samples came from the ongoing ImmuneRACE study (first 160 participants) plus 1,254 subjects from 6 global collaborators. The sample metadata nearly always contained a de-identified subject ID, COVID-19 status, age in years and sex. Where HLA class I and class II types were available, the types were taken from metadata supplied by the sample provider, not from assay-based typing. Overall results and qualifications from the work: The amount of clinical and demographic metadata varied by source and participant and was provided uncurated.

At one collaborating source in Seattle, patients were enrolled during active infection and were followed longitudinally through the course of disease. Whole blood was collected in K2EDTA tubes by collaborating institutions according to the institutions' own protocols. For TCRbeta analysis, collaborator samples were shipped as frozen whole blood, as isolated PBMCs, or as DNA extracted from either sample type. TCRbeta CDR3 regions were amplified from genomic DNA using the immunoSEQ Assay, a bias-controlled multiplex PCR. Per the source publication's procedure: The number of nucleated cells in each sample was estimated by amplification of reference gene primers within the assay. To quantify the absolute abundance of each unique TCRbeta CDR3 rearrangement, sequence reads were collapsed and filtered. For each sample, productive Simpson clonality was calculated as the square root of Simpson's diversity index across productive rearrangements. TCRdb holds this immuneACCESS table with in-frame rearrangements only. Some clones are missing; in checked studies, unresolved V genes explain under half, and the rest has no known cause. V, J and clone size were drawn from that table, and D and trimming were deduced from the DNA. A total of approximately 300,000 clones appear in this sample, approximately 85% of them only once. The leading ten clones occupy 0.85% to 0.9% of the sample.

The sequenced sample consisted of peripheral blood. This receptor chain uses TRBV6-6 and TRBJ1-2; TRBD1 is a possible D gene, resting on 6 matching bases. This TCR was recovered from a human donor with COVID-19, enrolled during active disease. The donor label of this sample is uncertain. The DNA sequence is as follows: TGTGCCAGCAGTCCCCATACAGGGATCGGTGGCTACACCTTC. This codes for CASSPHTGIGGYTF.